The clone carrying this TCR beta chain was observed a single time. An end of the junction differs from the germline gene, which may be a read error. The CDR3 length is 13 residues. Constant-region reverse primers amplified full-length variable regions, followed by semi-nested Nested Universal Primer A PCR. One entry per CDR3 protein, called by TCRdb with MiXCR from the 5' RACE reads. The data hold 35,000 to 45,000 distinct CDR3 sequences, with 22% observed a single time. Cells sorted as Tregs were CD4+, CD25+ and CD127-/low. The chain is built from TRBV12-3 or TRBV12-4 and TRBJ1-2; a possible D gene is TRBD1 (6 bases). This receptor was identified in a female donor with breast cancer. Material: Tregs sorted from a lymph node. CDR3 in amino acids: CAISFKGEYGYTF. CDR3 nucleotides: TGTGCCATCAGTTTTAAGGGGGAGTATGGCTACACCTTC.